The clone carrying this T cell receptor beta chain has a handful of counts. Its antigen is unknown. CDR1 is SGHTA and CDR2 is FQGNSA in the germline V gene. With 5 bases clipped from V and 0 bases from J, the junction kept 6 bases outside the gene matches. This CDR3 region has 15 residues. The source of the sample is a study of beta chain features in type 1 diabetes. General study results and limits: Whether HLA type influences TCRB rearrangement remained unresolved here. The study found that naive, central memory and Treg TCRB repertoires appeared more similar in patients than in healthy donors.

Averaging around 120 mL, one heparinised blood draw was given by each donor. The authors sorted CD4+ naive, central memory, regulatory and stem cell-like memory cells via CD45RO/CCR7/CD25/CD127/CD95/CD27. The authors reverse transcribed all of the isolated RNA, so sequencing captured expressed TCRB transcripts. Sequencing was performed with immunoSEQ multiplex PCR; in TCRdb, only in-frame clones are kept and a portion is missing. The sample includes fewer than 250,000 clones, 12% to 15% seen only once; the top ten take about 0.026%. V gene TRBV7-2 combines with J gene TRBJ2-5; 7 bases are a match to TRBD1. Input material: naive CD4+ T cells from blood. This sequence originates from a woman aged 40 to 50 in good health. The CDR3 loop reads CASSRDRAHQETQYF. CDR3 nucleotides: TGTGCCAGCAGCCGCGACAGGGCCCACCAAGAGACCCAGTACTTC.